This TCR beta chain derives from a study of T cell repertoires in cytomegalovirus infection. Study at large: Selection of CMV epitopes for the study included recently identified HLA-C-restricted and well-studied HLA-B-restricted ones.

In regard to this clonotype: Its target is unknown.

The study, taken as a whole, reports: CMV-specific TCR beta clonotypes restricted by HLA-C were the ones dominating the ex vivo response. Identification of carriers of CMV plus the relevant HLA was achieved through cumulative public TCR beta family frequency.

TCRdb re-called the reads with MiXCR, one entry per CDR3 protein. The sample holds approximately 910,000 distinct CDR3 sequences, under 40% seen once. CDR1 and CDR2 (germline): LNHDA, SQIVND (reference sequence). There are 16 residues in the CDR3. V lost 5 bases to trimming and J lost 3 bases; unmatched junction nucleotides: 10. This chain uses TRBV19 with TRBJ1-5, with 7 positions matching TRBD1. Source: cultured CD8+ T cells from PBMCs, taken from culture after CMV antigen stimulation. The TCR was taken from a human donor in good health (CMV status not recorded). Some clones in this sample may be carry-over from other donors' samples. The CDR3, as DNA: TGTGCCAGTAGTCTCCGACCGGACAGGTCCAATCAGCCCCAGCATTTT. It specifies CASSLRPDRSNQPQHF.